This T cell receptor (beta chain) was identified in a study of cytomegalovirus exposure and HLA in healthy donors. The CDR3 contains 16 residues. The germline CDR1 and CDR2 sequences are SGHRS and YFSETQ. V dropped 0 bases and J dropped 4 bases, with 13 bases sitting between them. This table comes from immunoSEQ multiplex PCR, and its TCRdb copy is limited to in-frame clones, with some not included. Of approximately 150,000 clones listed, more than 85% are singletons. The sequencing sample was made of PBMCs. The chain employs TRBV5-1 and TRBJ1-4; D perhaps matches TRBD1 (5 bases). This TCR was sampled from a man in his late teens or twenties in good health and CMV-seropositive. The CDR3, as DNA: TGCGCCAGCAGCTTGGAAGGGGCGCGGGGTAATGAAAAACTGTTTTTT. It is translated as CASSLEGARGNEKLFF.